This T cell receptor beta chain is drawn from a study of T cells after yellow fever vaccination. Notes on the study in general: Abundant contaminating clonotypes from the bulk population could appear in FACS-sorted repertoires.

Ten or more counts support this clonotype. No antigen is known for it. TCR cDNA, made by 5'RACE template switching, carried an added universal primer site and UMIs. Each CDR3 protein gets one entry after TCRdb re-called the 5' RACE reads with MiXCR. Altogether approximately 580,000 distinct CDR3 sequences are present, around a sixth being singletons, with the ten largest covering around a sixth. This CDR3 is built from 16 residues. Germline V gene lookup returns CDR1 MNHEY and CDR2 SVGAGI. Unmatched junction bases numbered 4, after V lost 0 bases and J lost 1 base. The chain links TRBV6-5 to TRBJ2-3; 7 bases line up with TRBD1. This sequence was found in a man younger than 30 who received the YFV17D yellow fever vaccine. Sequenced here: PBMCs, sampled around 5 days after the first yellow fever vaccination. Written as DNA, the CDR3 is TGTGCCAGCAGTTACTCGACAGGGAGTGGCACAGATACGCAGTATTTT. Amino acid sequence: CASSYSTGSGTDTQYF.